Shown below are 16 T cell receptor beta chains from a single sample sequenced in a study of blood T cell repertoires in COVID-19. Repertoires were generated with immunoSEQ multiplex PCR, while TCRdb's copy carries only in-frame clones and drops some. The sample contains fewer than 200,000 clones, more than 80% of which appear only once. The sample was peripheral blood. Receptor source: a woman in her sixties or seventies with acute or convalescent COVID-19.

This clone was observed a handful of times. The chain links TRBV2 to TRBJ1-2; 7 nucleotides line up with TRBD1. V dropped 0 bases and J dropped 4; count of bases not matched to a gene: 5. Germline assignment: CDR1 SNHLY and CDR2 FYNNEI. This CDR3 comprises 15 residues. The CDR3 DNA is TGTGCCAGCAGTGAAGCCCCCTGGGACAGCTATGGCTACACCTTC. Translating gives CASSEAPWDSYGYTF.

This clone was seen only once. This chain joins TRBV2 and TRBJ2-1; D unresolved. The germline V gene has CDR1 SNHLY and CDR2 FYNNEI. V was trimmed by 2 bases and J by 2 bases, leaving 4 bases between them. The CDR3 consists of 13 residues. The CDR3 here is CASSESAYNEQFF. CDR3 DNA: TGTGCCAGCAGTGAATCTGCCTACAATGAGCAGTTCTTC.

The chain is built from TRBV6-5 and TRBJ1-1, with unresolved D. The CDR3 is 12 residues long. Looked up from germline, CDR1 is MNHEY and CDR2 is SVGAGI. V was clipped by 6 bases and J by 8 bases, with 13 bases between them. This CDR3 reads CASRRSAVEAFF. In nucleotides, the CDR3 is TGTGCCAGCAGGAGGTCGGCCGTAGAAGCTTTCTTT.

This rearrangement joins TRBV2 to TRBJ1-2, with D tentatively TRBD1 (5 bases). The CDR3 is made up of 14 amino acids. Looked up from germline, CDR1 is SNHLY and CDR2 is FYNNEI. V was shortened by 4 bases and J by 0 bases, with 9 bases between the two germline ends. CDR3 region: CASSGQLANYGYTF. The CDR3 DNA follows: TGTGCCAGCAGTGGACAGCTAGCTAACTATGGCTACACCTTC.

J is TRBJ2-1 and V is TRBV10-3, with 9 nucleotides matching TRBD2. In germline, CDR1 is ENHRY, CDR2 SYGVKD. The CDR3 extends over 15 amino acids. After removal of 3 bases from V and 1 base from J, the junction contained 1 base not matched to a gene. The DNA for the CDR3 is TGTGCCATCAGTGAAAGCGGGGGGTCCTACAATGAGCAGTTCTTC. Translating it yields CAISESGGSYNEQFF.

The chain employs TRBV10-2 and TRBJ1-1; the match to TRBD1 covers 7 bases. This CDR3 spans 11 amino acids. The junction had 3 bases not matched to a gene; V was cut back by 6 bases and J by 8 bases. The germline V gene has CDR1 WSHSY and CDR2 SAAADI. This CDR3 is CASSDRVEAFF. The CDR3 nucleotides are TGCGCCAGCAGCGACAGGGTGGAAGCTTTCTTT.

The gene calls are TRBV7-6 and TRBJ2-1, with 12 bases aligning to TRBD2. J gave up 10 bases and V 6 bases, and 19 bases lay outside the gene matches. The CDR3 is made up of 18 amino acids. The germline V gene has CDR1 SGHVS and CDR2 FNYEAQ. The CDR3 sequence: CASSRGGHASGGGGEQFF. The CDR3 DNA is TGTGCCAGCAGTCGTGGAGGCCATGCTAGCGGGGGGGGTGGGGAGCAGTTCTTC. The full variable domain, rest sourced from reference TRBV7-6 and TRBJ2-1, is GAGVSQSPRYKVTKRGQDVALRCDPISGHVSLYWYRQALGQGPEFLTYFNYEAQQDKSGLPNDRFSAERPEGSISTLTIQRTEQRDSAMYRCASSRGGHASGGGGEQFFGPGTRLTVL.

This clone was detected once. The chain joins TRBV27 to TRBJ2-5; TRBD2 might be the D (5 bases). The germline V and J ends were trimmed by 5 bases and 3 bases, with 10 bases remaining between them. Germline V gives CDR1 MNHEY, CDR2 SMNVEV (reference sequence). CDR3 length equals 13 residues. This CDR3 reads CASSDSVKETQYF. Here the CDR3 DNA reads TGTGCCAGCAGTGATAGCGTCAAAGAGACCCAGTACTTC.

This clone was detected a few times. The chain couples TRBV5-6 to TRBJ1-1, with D tentatively TRBD1 (6 bases). The CDR3 is 14 residues long. V lost 6 bases and J 7 bases, leaving 19 bases between the germline ends. Germline CDR1 SGHDT, CDR2 YYEEEE. The DNA for the CDR3 is TGTGCCAGCAAATACCGGGACACTACGTATGAAGCTTTCTTT. Protein sequence: CASKYRDTTYEAFF. Full variable domain (outside the CDR3, taken from reference TRBV5-6 and TRBJ1-1): DAGVTQSPTHLIKTRGQQVTLRCSPKSGHDTVSWYQQALGQGPQFIFQYYEEEERQRGNFPDRFSGHQFPNYSSELNVNALLLGDSALYLCASKYRDTTYEAFFGQGTRLTVV.

This clone occurred a few times. The gene calls are TRBV7-9 and TRBJ2-1, with 16 positions matching TRBD2. The CDR3 is 16 amino acids. Per germline, CDR1 SEHNR and CDR2 FQNEAQ (reference sequence). After removal of 4 bases from V and 7 bases from J, the junction contained 4 bases not matched to a gene. CDR3 DNA: TGTGCCAGCAGCTCACCGGGACTAGCGGGAGGGAATGAGCAGTTCTTC. Protein: CASSSPGLAGGNEQFF.

The chain employs TRBV20-1 and TRBJ2-4; 8 nucleotides align to TRBD2. This CDR3 region has 14 residues. Losses at the gene ends were 3 bases for V and 7 bases for J; bases not matched to a gene: 8. Germline values: CDR1 DFQATT, CDR2 SNEGSKA (reference sequence). The chain's CDR3 is CSASSTGGWNIQYF. CDR3 in DNA: TGCAGTGCTAGTTCGACGGGAGGGTGGAACATTCAGTACTTC.

The chain joins TRBV29-1 to TRBJ1-2; possible D gene TRBD1, 5 bases. CDR3 length: 11 residues. The V gene's germline CDR1 is SQVTM and CDR2 ANQGSEA. V gave up 7 bases and J gave up 6 bases, with 12 bases separating them. CDR3 sequence: CSGVGENGYTF. In nucleotides, the CDR3 is TGCAGCGGGGTAGGGGAAAATGGCTACACCTTC.

The rearrangement uses TRBV5-4 and TRBJ2-1; TRBD2 is a possible D gene (6 bases). V shed 4 bases and J shed 2 bases, with 16 bases lying between them. The CDR3 spans 16 residues. Per germline, CDR1 SGHNT and CDR2 YYREEE (reference sequence). The CDR3 reads CASSPGVADAYNEQFF. The CDR3 DNA follows: TGTGCCAGCAGCCCCGGGGTAGCGGATGCCTACAATGAGCAGTTCTTC. Using reference TRBV5-4 and TRBJ2-1 for the parts outside the CDR3, the full variable domain is ETGVTQSPTHLIKTRGQQVTLRCSSQSGHNTVSWYQQALGQGPQFIFQYYREEENGRGNFPPRFSGLQFPNYSSELNVNALELDDSALYLCASSPGVADAYNEQFFGPGTRLTVL.

The chain uses TRBV27 and TRBJ2-2; the match to TRBD1 covers 10 bases. The CDR3 loop spans 16 amino acids. The germline V gene has CDR1 MNHEY and CDR2 SMNVEV (reference sequence). V shed 4 bases, J shed 9 bases, and the junction held 11 bases outside the gene matches. In nucleotides, the CDR3 is TGTGCCAGCAGTTCCCGACAGGGGGCGCCTGTCCGGGAGCTGTTTTTT. Its protein product is CASSSRQGAPVRELFF.

This chain connects TRBV13 to TRBJ2-7; 10 nucleotides agree with TRBD1. The germline CDR1 and CDR2 sequences are PRHDT and FYEKMQ (reference sequence). This CDR3 has 15 residues. The V and J ends lost 3 bases and 7 bases, in that order; junction bases with no gene match: 9. The CDR3 reads CASSFTGQGIGEQYF. CDR3 nucleotides: TGTGCCAGCAGCTTTACGGGACAGGGGATCGGAGAGCAGTACTTC.

This clone was recorded once. The rearrangement joins TRBV27 to TRBJ2-2; D possibly corresponds to TRBD2 (6 bases). CDR1 and CDR2 from the germline V gene are MNHEY and SMNVEV (reference sequence). V lost 0 bases and J 9 bases, leaving 8 bases between the germline ends. This CDR3 is 13 amino acids long. Written as DNA, the CDR3 is TGTGCCAGCAGTTTATCGCGGGGAAGGGAGCTGTTTTTT. It encodes CASSLSRGRELFF.